The 26 T cell receptor beta chains presented below share a single source sample, sequenced in a study of cytotoxic CD8 clonotypes in ibrutinib-treated CLL. Method: immunoSEQ multiplex PCR; TCRdb's copy keeps in-frame clones and lacks some. The profile shows 200,000 or so clones, 60% to 80% of them singletons. The sample here was PBMCs, taken after 12 months of ibrutinib treatment. The receptors here all came from a human donor with chronic lymphocytic leukemia.

V gene TRBV7-2 combines with J gene TRBJ2-7, with 9 bases identical to TRBD1. Losses at the gene ends were 6 bases for V and 7 bases for J; bases not matched to a gene: 1. Germline CDR1 SGHTA, CDR2 FQGNSA. There are 11 residues in the CDR3. CDR3 nucleotides: TGTGCCAGCAGGGGACAGGGAGAGCAGTACTTC. It yields the protein CASRGQGEQYF.

This clone was observed once. The chain joins TRBV7-9 to TRBJ2-7; possible D gene TRBD2, 7 bases. V lost 4 bases and J lost 2, with 12 bases in between. This CDR3 is 14 amino acids long. Germline CDR1 reads SEHNR; CDR2 reads FQNEAQ (reference sequence). The CDR3 DNA sequence: TGTGCCAGCAGCTGGGGGGGCACCCCCTACGAGCAGTACTTC. Encoded protein: CASSWGGTPYEQYF.

The chain is built from TRBV7-9 and TRBJ1-2; D call uncertain. CDR3 size: 12 residues. CDR1 is SEHNR and CDR2 is FQNEAQ in the germline V gene (reference sequence). With 6 bases removed from V and 5 bases from J, the gap between germline ends came to 10 bases. The CDR3 coding sequence is TGTGCCAGCAGAGGTACAGCTTATGGCTACACCTTC. Protein sequence: CASRGTAYGYTF.

This clone was picked up a small number of times. The V and J genes are TRBV30 and TRBJ1-2; D uncertain. Germline loops: CDR1 GTSNPN, CDR2 SVGIG (reference sequence). The V and J ends lost 3 bases and 4 bases respectively, with 3 bases between them. The CDR3 is made up of 10 amino acids. In DNA form, the CDR3 reads TGTGCCTGGAGAGGCTATGGCTACACCTTC. Residues: CAWRGYGYTF. Based on the CDR3 plus reference TRBV30 and TRBJ1-2, the full variable domain is SQTIHQWPATLVQPVGSPLSLECTVEGTSNPNLYWYRQAAGRGLQLLFYSVGIGQISSEVPQNLSASRPQDRQFILSSKKLLLSDSGFYLCAWRGYGYTFGSGTRLTVV.

V usage is TRBV29-1 and J usage is TRBJ2-7; 9 positions match TRBD1. Germline CDR1 and CDR2: SQVTM and ANQGSEA. This CDR3 has 14 residues. Trimming cost V 7 bases and J 0 bases; bases outside gene matches: 7. The CDR3 DNA is TGCAGCGCCACCGGGACAGGGAGCTCCTACGAGCAGTACTTC. The encoded protein is CSATGTGSSYEQYF.

The chain joins TRBV7-3 to TRBJ2-5; TRBD1 matches 7 bases. CDR1 and CDR2 (germline): SGHTA, FQGTGA. V dropped 4 bases and J dropped 2; count of bases not matched to a gene: 16. The CDR3 is 18 residues long. CDR3: CASSWFERHRGQQETQYF. Written as DNA, the CDR3 is TGTGCCAGCAGCTGGTTCGAACGGCACAGGGGACAACAAGAGACCCAGTACTTC.

V is TRBV27 and J is TRBJ2-7; D is perhaps TRBD1 or TRBD2 (5 bases each). CDR3 size: 13 residues. The germline V gene has CDR1 MNHEY and CDR2 SMNVEV (reference sequence). V lost 7 bases and J lost 2, with 12 bases in between. The DNA for the CDR3 is TGTGCCAGCAACCGGGACGGAGCCTACGAGCAGTACTTC. This translates into CASNRDGAYEQYF.

The chain employs TRBV4-1 and TRBJ1-1; TRBD1 matches at 7 bases. V was clipped by 4 bases and J by 4 bases; unmatched bases: 9. Germline CDR1 and CDR2: MGHRA and YSYEKL. CDR3 length equals 15 residues. CDR3 nucleotides: TGCGCCAGCAGCCGGCAGGGGGACGTGAGCACTGAAGCTTTCTTT. Its protein is CASSRQGDVSTEAFF.

A single count supports this clone. The chain combines TRBV30 with TRBJ2-7; D is ambiguous. Trimming took 1 base from V and 7 from J, leaving 14 bases between them. Germline CDR1 is GTSNPN and CDR2 is SVGIG (reference sequence). The CDR3 has 13 amino acids. CDR3 in DNA: TGTGCCTGGAGTGGCGGTCACTATCTAGAGCAGTACTTC. Encoded protein: CAWSGGHYLEQYF.

The genes are TRBV6-1 and TRBJ1-4; D is perhaps TRBD1 (5 bases). The CDR3 covers 14 residues. V was pared by 4 bases and J by 8 bases, with 14 bases between. Germline values: CDR1 MNHNS, CDR2 SASEGT. The CDR3 protein is CASSVRGSVEKLFF. In DNA, the CDR3 is TGTGCCAGCAGTGTGAGGGGATCGGTCGAAAAACTGTTTTTT.

The rearrangement joins TRBV19 to TRBJ1-4; 7 bases agree with TRBD1. Germline-derived CDR1 and CDR2 are LNHDA and SQIVND (reference sequence). The CDR3 consists of 14 residues. Trimming took 5 bases from V and 6 from J; bases not matched to a gene: 6. CDR3: CASSLAGGDEKLFF. Written as DNA, the CDR3 is TGTGCCAGTAGTCTGGCAGGGGGAGATGAAAAACTGTTTTTT. The whole variable domain, filled in from reference TRBV19 and TRBJ1-4, reads DGGITQSPKYLFRKEGQNVTLSCEQNLNHDAMYWYRQDPGQGLRLIYYSQIVNDFQKGDIAEGYSVSREKKESFPLTVTSAQKNPTAFYLCASSLAGGDEKLFFGSGTQLSVL.

The V and J genes are TRBV11-3 and TRBJ2-4; D is unresolved. The V gene's germline CDR1 is SGHNT and CDR2 YENEEA. Trimming removed 1 base from V and 6 bases from J, with 7 bases in between. This CDR3 is built from 13 residues. CDR3 sequence (DNA): TGTGCCAGCAGCTTAGGTGGCGGAAACATTCAGTACTTC. Its translation: CASSLGGGNIQYF.

This rearrangement joins TRBV5-1 to TRBJ2-1; 7 bases align to TRBD1. Germline CDR1 is SGHRS and CDR2 is YFSETQ. The CDR3 length is 16 residues. The V gene end was trimmed by 1 base and the J gene end by 0 bases; junction bases not matched to a gene: 4. The CDR3 region is CASSLTTGSSYNEQFF. The CDR3 DNA reads TGCGCCAGCAGCTTGACGACAGGGAGCTCCTACAATGAGCAGTTCTTC.

V gene TRBV2 combines with J gene TRBJ2-3; D is unresolved. Trimming removed 4 bases at V and 1 base at J, with 12 bases between. The CDR3 sequence is 15 residues long. Germline V CDR1 and CDR2: SNHLY, FYNNEI. The CDR3 DNA is TGTGCCAGCAGTGTGAGAAGACGGGGCACAGATACGCAGTATTTT. It encodes CASSVRRRGTDTQYF.

V is TRBV6-5 and J is TRBJ2-7, with TRBD1 as a possible D gene (5 bases). The germline gives CDR1 MNHEY, CDR2 SVGAGI. The CDR3 runs 13 residues. V lost 5 bases, J lost 0 bases, and 8 bases lay in between. The CDR3 bases are TGTGCCAGCAGTGAAAGGGGCTCCTACGAGCAGTACTTC. Translated: CASSERGSYEQYF.

The chain joins TRBV29-1 to TRBJ1-2; D uncertain. Per germline, CDR1 SQVTM and CDR2 ANQGSEA. The CDR3 has 11 residues. V dropped 7 bases and J dropped 8 bases, with 14 bases sitting between them. CDR3 loop: CSGNRLEGYTF. The CDR3 DNA reads TGCAGCGGGAACCGGTTGGAGGGCTACACCTTC.

The V gene is TRBV30, the J gene TRBJ1-2, with D maybe TRBD1 (5 bases). The CDR3 loop spans 13 amino acids. Per the germline V gene, CDR1 is GTSNPN and CDR2 is SVGIG (reference sequence). Trimming cost V 2 bases and J 2 bases, with 9 bases left between them. The CDR3 DNA reads as TGTGCCTGGAGTCTTCCAGGGAACTATGGCTACACCTTC. Translated, it gives CAWSLPGNYGYTF.

The J gene is TRBJ2-1, the V gene TRBV6-6; D is ambiguous. Germline V lookup: CDR1 MNHNY, CDR2 SVGAGI (reference sequence). V lost 4 bases and J 6 bases, leaving 10 bases between the germline ends. The CDR3 extends over 13 amino acids. CDR3 in amino acids: CASSSDLFNEQFF. The CDR3, as DNA: TGTGCCAGCAGTTCGGATCTTTTCAATGAGCAGTTCTTC.

The gene calls are TRBV19 and TRBJ2-3, with 7 nucleotides matching TRBD1. After removal of 5 bases from V and 2 bases from J, the junction contained 10 bases not matched to a gene. CDR3 length: 16 residues. The germline CDR1 and CDR2 sequences are LNHDA and SQIVND (reference sequence). The CDR3 nucleotides are TGTGCCAGTAGTCCCTCGACAGGGTTCCTCACAGATACGCAGTATTTT. Amino acid sequence: CASSPSTGFLTDTQYF.

This clone was found a few times. The rearrangement links TRBV19 to TRBJ1-6, with unresolved D. The CDR3 is 17 amino acids. The V end lost 3 bases, the J end lost 1 base, and 13 bases lay between the germline ends. Germline lookup yields CDR1 LNHDA and CDR2 SQIVND (reference sequence). This CDR3 reads CASSMSGVASYNSPLHF. The DNA of the CDR3 is TGTGCCAGTAGTATGAGCGGGGTAGCGTCCTATAATTCACCCCTCCACTTT.

The chain employs TRBV30 and TRBJ1-5; TRBD1 might be the D (6 bases). The CDR3 sequence is 15 residues long. Germline CDR1 GTSNPN, CDR2 SVGIG (reference sequence). Trimming took off 0 bases at V and 2 bases at J, with 11 bases between the two ends. The CDR3 sequence is CAWSVRGFGNQPQHF. The CDR3 region has the DNA TGTGCCTGGAGTGTAAGGGGGTTCGGCAATCAGCCCCAGCATTTT.

About this clone itself: The sample has other DNA sequences that encode this CDR3 too. V usage is TRBV30 and J usage is TRBJ1-2, with D maybe TRBD1 (5 bases). Looked up from germline, CDR1 is GTSNPN and CDR2 is SVGIG (reference sequence). V lost 0 bases, J lost 0 bases, and 8 bases lay in between. This CDR3 comprises 14 residues. The CDR3 bases are TGTGCCTGGAGTGTACAGGCAGCTAACTATGGCTACACCTTC. It translates to CAWSVQAANYGYTF.

This chain connects TRBV15 to TRBJ2-1; D is unresolved. This CDR3 spans 13 amino acids. The germline V gene encodes CDR1 LNHNV and CDR2 YYDKDF (reference sequence). The V end was cut by 2 bases, the J end by 10 bases, with 12 bases between. CDR3 DNA sequence: TGTGCCACCAGCAGACCTCTAGTCAGCGAGCAGTTCTTC. Translating gives CATSRPLVSEQFF.

This clone was counted only a few times. The rearrangement links TRBV29-1 to TRBJ2-4; D tentatively reads TRBD1 or TRBD2 (6 bases each). CDR3 length equals 14 residues. Germline V gene lookup returns CDR1 SQVTM and CDR2 ANQGSEA. Trimming pared 3 bases from V and 3 bases from J, leaving 12 bases between. The CDR3 DNA sequence: TGCAGCGTTGAGGGGGGCCCCAACAAAAACATTCAGTACTTC. Its protein product is CSVEGGPNKNIQYF. The complete variable domain, with remaining parts taken from reference TRBV29-1 and TRBJ2-4, reads SAVISQKPSRDICQRGTSLTIQCQVDSQVTMMFWYRQQPGQSLTLIATANQGSEATYESGFVIDKFPISRPNLTFSTLTVSNMSPEDSSIYLCSVEGGPNKNIQYFGAGTRLSVL.

The chain employs TRBV2 and TRBJ2-3; D unclear. This CDR3 is 14 amino acids long. The V end was cut by 4 bases, the J end by 1 base, with 9 bases between. Germline values: CDR1 SNHLY, CDR2 FYNNEI. CDR3 loop: CASSVQRGTDTQYF. The CDR3 DNA reads as TGTGCCAGCAGTGTACAGAGAGGCACAGATACGCAGTATTTT.

Notes on this clone: Different DNA sequences within this sample yield the same CDR3. The chain has TRBV5-1 and TRBJ1-1; a possible D gene is TRBD1 (5 bases). Germline CDR1 SGHRS, CDR2 YFSETQ. This CDR3 has 13 residues. The V end was cut by 6 bases, the J end by 4 bases, with 13 bases between. CDR3 bases: TGCGCCAGCAACCGCCGGGGGAGCACTGAAGCTTTCTTT. Protein: CASNRRGSTEAFF.